One and the same sample provided the 2 T cell receptor beta chains below, sequenced in a study of a mutant IDH1 vaccine in newly diagnosed glioma. TCRdb's table, derived via immunoSEQ multiplex PCR, lists solely in-frame clones and lacks some. The repertoire holds around 55,000 clones, with about four fifths as singletons. These receptors' antigens are unknown. Specified time point: week 23, last vaccination. Vaccine doses each comprised 300 ug of mutant IDH1 20-mer peptide, with topical imiquimod. Sequenced here: PBMCs, sampled from a glioma patient whose treatment included an IDH1 peptide vaccine. Receptors were obtained from a man aged 35 to 55 with glioma.

This clone has only one observation. V and J are TRBV11-2 and TRBJ1-2; TRBD1 aligns across 7 bases. The CDR3 has 15 residues. CDR1 is SGHAT, CDR2 FQNNGV, per germline. The V gene end was trimmed by 1 base and the J gene end by 5 bases; junction bases not matched to a gene: 7. The CDR3 spells CASSLVSGTVYGYTF. The DNA of the CDR3 is TGTGCCAGCAGCTTAGTTTCCGGGACAGTATATGGCTACACCTTC.

The chain combines TRBV2 with TRBJ2-5; 7 bases line up with TRBD1. The CDR3 has 15 amino acids. Germline V gives CDR1 SNHLY, CDR2 FYNNEI. V lost 8 bases, J lost 5 bases, and 14 bases stayed unmatched. DNA of the CDR3: TGTGCCAGCGCACAGGGGTTTGGCGGAGCTGAGACCCAGTACTTC. Translating gives CASAQGFGGAETQYF.